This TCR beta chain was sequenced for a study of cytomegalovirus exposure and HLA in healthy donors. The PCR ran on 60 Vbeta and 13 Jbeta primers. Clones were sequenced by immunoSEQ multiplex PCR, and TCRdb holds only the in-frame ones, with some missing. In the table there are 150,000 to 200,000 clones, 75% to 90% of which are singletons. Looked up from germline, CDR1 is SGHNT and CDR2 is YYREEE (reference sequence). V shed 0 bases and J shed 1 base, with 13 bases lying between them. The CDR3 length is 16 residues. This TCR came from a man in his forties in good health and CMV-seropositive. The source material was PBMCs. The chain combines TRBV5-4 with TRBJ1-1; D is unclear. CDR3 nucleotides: TGTGCCAGCAGCTTGGGATCCCCTGGCGGGAACACTGAAGCTTTCTTT. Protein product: CASSLGSPGGNTEAFF.